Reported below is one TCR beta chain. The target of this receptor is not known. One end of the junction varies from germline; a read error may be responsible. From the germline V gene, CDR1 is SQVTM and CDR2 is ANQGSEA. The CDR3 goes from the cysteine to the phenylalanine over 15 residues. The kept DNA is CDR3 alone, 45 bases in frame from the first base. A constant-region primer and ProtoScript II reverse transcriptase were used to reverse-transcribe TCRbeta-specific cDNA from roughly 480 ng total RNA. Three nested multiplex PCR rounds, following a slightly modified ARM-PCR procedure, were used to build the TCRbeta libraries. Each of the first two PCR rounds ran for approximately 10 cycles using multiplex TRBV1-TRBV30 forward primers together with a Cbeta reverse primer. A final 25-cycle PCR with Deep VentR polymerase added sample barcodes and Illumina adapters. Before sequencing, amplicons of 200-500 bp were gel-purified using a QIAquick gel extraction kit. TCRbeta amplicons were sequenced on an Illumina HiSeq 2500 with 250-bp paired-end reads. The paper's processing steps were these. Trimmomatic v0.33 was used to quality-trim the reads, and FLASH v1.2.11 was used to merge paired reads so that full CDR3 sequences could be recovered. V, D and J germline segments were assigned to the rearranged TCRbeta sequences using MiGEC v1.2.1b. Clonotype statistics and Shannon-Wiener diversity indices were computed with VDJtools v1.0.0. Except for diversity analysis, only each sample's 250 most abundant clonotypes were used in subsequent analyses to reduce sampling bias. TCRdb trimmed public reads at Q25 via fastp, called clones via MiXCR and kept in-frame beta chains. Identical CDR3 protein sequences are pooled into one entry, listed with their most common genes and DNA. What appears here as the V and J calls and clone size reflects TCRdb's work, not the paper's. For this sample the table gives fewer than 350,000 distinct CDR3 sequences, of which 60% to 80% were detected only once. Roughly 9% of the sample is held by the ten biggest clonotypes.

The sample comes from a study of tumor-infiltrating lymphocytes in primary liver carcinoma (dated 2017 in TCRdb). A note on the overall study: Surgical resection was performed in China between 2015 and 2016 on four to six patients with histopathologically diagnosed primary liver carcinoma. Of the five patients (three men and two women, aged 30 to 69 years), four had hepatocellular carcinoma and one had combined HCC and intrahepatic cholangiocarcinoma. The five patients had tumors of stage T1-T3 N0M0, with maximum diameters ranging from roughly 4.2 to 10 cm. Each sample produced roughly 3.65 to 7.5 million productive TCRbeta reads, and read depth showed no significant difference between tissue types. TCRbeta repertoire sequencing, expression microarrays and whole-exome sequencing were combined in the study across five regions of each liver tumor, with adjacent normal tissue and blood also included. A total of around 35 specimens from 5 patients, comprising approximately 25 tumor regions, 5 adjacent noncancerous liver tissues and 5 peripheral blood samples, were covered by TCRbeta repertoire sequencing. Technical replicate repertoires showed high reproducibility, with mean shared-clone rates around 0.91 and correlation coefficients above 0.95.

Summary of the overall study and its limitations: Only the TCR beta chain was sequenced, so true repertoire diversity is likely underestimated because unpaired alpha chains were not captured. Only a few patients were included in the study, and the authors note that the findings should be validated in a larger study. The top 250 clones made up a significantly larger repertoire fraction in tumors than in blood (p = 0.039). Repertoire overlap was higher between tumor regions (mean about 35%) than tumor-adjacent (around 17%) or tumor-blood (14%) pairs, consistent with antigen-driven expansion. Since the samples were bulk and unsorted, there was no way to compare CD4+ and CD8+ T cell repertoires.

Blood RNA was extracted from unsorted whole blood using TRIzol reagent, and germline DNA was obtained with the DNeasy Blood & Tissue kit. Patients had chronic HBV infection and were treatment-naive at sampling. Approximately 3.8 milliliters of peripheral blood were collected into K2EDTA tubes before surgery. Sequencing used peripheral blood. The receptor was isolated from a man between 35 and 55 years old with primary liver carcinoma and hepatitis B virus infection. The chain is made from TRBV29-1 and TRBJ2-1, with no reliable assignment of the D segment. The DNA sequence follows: TGCGGCGTTGCCGGCGGTCAGAGCTCCTACATTGAGCAGTTCTTC. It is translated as CGVAGGQSSYIEQFF.